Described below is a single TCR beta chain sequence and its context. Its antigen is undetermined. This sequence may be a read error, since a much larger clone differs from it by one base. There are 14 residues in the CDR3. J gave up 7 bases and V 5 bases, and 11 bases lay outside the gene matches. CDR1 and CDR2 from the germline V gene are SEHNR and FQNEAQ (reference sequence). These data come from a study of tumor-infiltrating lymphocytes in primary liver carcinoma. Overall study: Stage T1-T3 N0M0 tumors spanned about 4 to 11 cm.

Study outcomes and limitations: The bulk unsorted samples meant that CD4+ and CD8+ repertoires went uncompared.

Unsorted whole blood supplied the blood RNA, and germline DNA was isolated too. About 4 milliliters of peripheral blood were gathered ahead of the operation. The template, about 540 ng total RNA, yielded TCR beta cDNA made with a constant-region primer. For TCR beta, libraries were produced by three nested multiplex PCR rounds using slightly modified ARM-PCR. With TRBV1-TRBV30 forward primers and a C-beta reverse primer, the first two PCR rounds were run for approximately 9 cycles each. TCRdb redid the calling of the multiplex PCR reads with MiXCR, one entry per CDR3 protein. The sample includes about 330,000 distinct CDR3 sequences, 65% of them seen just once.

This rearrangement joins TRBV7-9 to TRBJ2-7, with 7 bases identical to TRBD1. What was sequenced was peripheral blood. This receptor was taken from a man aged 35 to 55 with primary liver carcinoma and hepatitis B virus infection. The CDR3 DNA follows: TGTGCCAGCAGCCCCAAAGACAGGGTCAGGGAGCAGTACTTC. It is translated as CASSPKDRVREQYF. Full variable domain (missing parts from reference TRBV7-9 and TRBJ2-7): DTGVSQNPRHKITKRGQNVTFRCDPISEHNRLYWYRQTLGQGPEFLTYFQNEAQLEKSRLLSDRFSAERPKGSFSTLEIQRTEQGDSAMYLCASSPKDRVREQYFGPGTRLTVT.